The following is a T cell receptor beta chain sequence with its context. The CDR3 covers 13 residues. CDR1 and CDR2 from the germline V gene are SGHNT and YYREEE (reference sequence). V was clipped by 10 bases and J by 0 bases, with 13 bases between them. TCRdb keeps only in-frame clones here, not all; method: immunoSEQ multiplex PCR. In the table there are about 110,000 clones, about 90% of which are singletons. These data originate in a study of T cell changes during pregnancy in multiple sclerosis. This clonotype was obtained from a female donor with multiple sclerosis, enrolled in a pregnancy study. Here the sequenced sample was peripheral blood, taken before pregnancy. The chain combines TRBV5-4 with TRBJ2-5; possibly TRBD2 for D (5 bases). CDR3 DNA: TGTGCCGGGAGCCCGGGGTACCAAGAGACCCAGTACTTC. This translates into CAGSPGYQETQYF. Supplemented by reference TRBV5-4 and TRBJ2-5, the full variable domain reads ETGVTQSPTHLIKTRGQQVTLRCSSQSGHNTVSWYQQALGQGPQFIFQYYREEENGRGNFPPRFSGLQFPNYSSELNVNALELDDSALYLCAGSPGYQETQYFGPGTRLLVL.